This T cell receptor (beta chain) was observed in a study of identical twins. A note on this clonotype: An end of the junction differs from the germline gene, which may be a read error.

Germline values: CDR1 DFQATT, CDR2 SNEGSKA (reference sequence). This CDR3 region has 11 residues. TCRdb re-analysed the 5' RACE reads in MiXCR, keeping a single row per CDR3 protein. The table has 1.5 million to 2 million distinct CDR3 sequences, around a third seen once; the top ten hold around 0.3%. The specimen was cord blood. This TCR derives from a newborn girl in good health. V usage is TRBV20-1 and J usage is TRBJ1-2; D is perhaps TRBD1 (5 bases). The CDR3 loop is CGARVQGSGTF. In nucleotides, the CDR3 is TGCGGTGCTAGAGTTCAGGGAAGCGGCACCTTC.